The 20 T cell receptor beta chains presented below share a single source sample, sequenced in a study of beta chain features in type 1 diabetes. TCRB transcripts that were expressed got sequenced, as all of the isolated RNA had been reverse transcribed. Sequencing used immunoSEQ multiplex PCR; TCRdb keeps in-frame clones, though not all of them. The sample consists of 200,000 to 250,000 clones, approximately 10% of them appearing once. Sequencing input: central memory CD4+ T cells from blood. The receptors were sampled from a man between 18 and 29 years old in good health.

This clone was seen only a few times. V and J are TRBV7-2 and TRBJ2-3; D call uncertain. The germline V gene encodes CDR1 SGHTA and CDR2 FQGNSA. Between the trimmed V and J ends, which lost 3 bases and 3 bases, there was a span of 7 bases. The CDR3 has 13 residues. CDR3 in DNA: TGTGCCAGCAGCTTTGGAGTTACAGATACGCAGTATTTT. Protein sequence: CASSFGVTDTQYF.

This clone was seen only a few times. The chain joins TRBV18 to TRBJ2-6; D may be TRBD2 (6 bases). In germline, CDR1 is KGHSH, CDR2 LQKENI. There are 17 residues in the CDR3. Trimming removed 3 bases from V and 2 bases from J, with 14 bases in between. Here the CDR3 reads CASSPLGGSTGANVLTF. For the CDR3, the DNA is TGTGCCAGCTCACCTCTCGGAGGGTCTACTGGGGCCAACGTCCTGACTTTC.

This clone was picked up a small number of times. This chain uses TRBV6-5 with TRBJ2-7; the match to TRBD1 covers 8 bases. The CDR3 totals 14 residues. Losses at the gene ends were 5 bases for V and 4 bases for J; bases not matched to a gene: 7. Germline V lookup: CDR1 MNHEY, CDR2 SVGAGI. The CDR3 here is CASSRQGTDYEQYF. For the CDR3, the DNA is TGTGCCAGCAGTCGACAGGGGACCGATTACGAGCAGTACTTC.

This rearrangement joins TRBV28 to TRBJ2-7; D is unclear. The V gene's germline CDR1 is MDHEN and CDR2 SYDVKM. V was shortened by 3 bases and J by 1 base, with 4 bases between the two germline ends. The CDR3 covers 12 residues. The CDR3 loop is CASSFGSYEQYF. The CDR3 nucleotides are TGTGCCAGCAGTTTTGGTTCCTACGAGCAGTACTTC.

The CDR3 is CSVESASYNEQFF. DNA for the CDR3: TGCAGCGTTGAAAGTGCTAGTTACAATGAGCAGTTCTTC. V usage is TRBV29-1 and J usage is TRBJ2-1; D is unclear. This CDR3 spans 13 amino acids. Between the trimmed V and J ends, which lost 2 bases and 4 bases, there was a span of 9 bases. CDR1 SQVTM and CDR2 ANQGSEA come from the germline V gene.

The chain recombines TRBV29-1 with TRBJ2-7; D possibly matches TRBD1 or TRBD2 (6 bases each). Germline-derived CDR1 and CDR2 are SQVTM and ANQGSEA. The V end was cut by 4 bases, the J end by 3 bases, with 13 bases between. The length of the CDR3 is 13 residues. The CDR3 spells CSVVGGRIYEQYF. The CDR3 DNA follows: TGCAGCGTTGTAGGGGGGAGAATCTACGAGCAGTACTTC.

V usage is TRBV30 and J usage is TRBJ2-7; no clear D gene. Trimming took off 2 bases at V and 3 bases at J, with 5 bases between the two ends. Germline loops: CDR1 GTSNPN, CDR2 SVGIG (reference sequence). CDR3 length: 11 amino acids. As DNA, the CDR3 is TGTGCCTGGAGTACCAGCTACGAGCAGTACTTC. It codes for CAWSTSYEQYF. The whole variable domain, filled in from reference TRBV30 and TRBJ2-7, reads SQTIHQWPATLVQPVGSPLSLECTVEGTSNPNLYWYRQAAGRGLQLLFYSVGIGQISSEVPQNLSASRPQDRQFILSSKKLLLSDSGFYLCAWSTSYEQYFGPGTRLTVT.

This clone was observed a handful of times. The chain uses TRBV2 and TRBJ2-5; perhaps TRBD2 as D (5 bases). The germline gives CDR1 SNHLY, CDR2 FYNNEI. With 7 bases removed from V and 9 bases from J, the gap between germline ends came to 18 bases. This CDR3 region has 13 residues. The CDR3: CASNPEAPGSQYF. The DNA of the CDR3 is TGTGCCAGCAATCCCGAGGCCCCGGGGTCCCAGTACTTC. Drawing the rest from reference TRBV2 and TRBJ2-5, the complete variable domain is EPEVTQTPSHQVTQMGQEVILRCVPISNHLYFYWYRQILGQKVEFLVSFYNNEISEKSEIFDDQFSVERPDGSNFTLKIRSTKLEDSAMYFCASNPEAPGSQYFGPGTRLLVL.

V and J are TRBV18 and TRBJ2-2, with D perhaps TRBD1 or TRBD2 (5 bases each). This CDR3 spans 16 amino acids. The V end lost 4 bases, the J end lost 3 bases, and 15 bases lay between the germline ends. Germline values: CDR1 KGHSH, CDR2 LQKENI. As DNA, the CDR3 is TGTGCCAGCTCACGATCCGGGGACGTGTACACCGGGGAGCTGTTTTTT. Its translation: CASSRSGDVYTGELFF. The full variable domain, in which reference TRBV18 and TRBJ2-2 provide the parts outside the CDR3, is NAGVMQNPRHLVRRRGQEARLRCSPMKGHSHVYWYRQLPEEGLKFMVYLQKENIIDESGMPKERFSAEFPKEGPSILRIQQVVRGDSAAYFCASSRSGDVYTGELFFGEGSRLTVL.

This clone came up a few times. The chain is built from TRBV7-2 and TRBJ2-1, with 12 positions matching TRBD2. The V segment lost 1 base and the J segment 2 bases; nucleotides outside the gene matches: 0. The germline gives CDR1 SGHTA, CDR2 FQGNSA. The CDR3 is 16 residues long. Here the CDR3 reads CASSLGTSGTYNEQFF. The CDR3 nucleotides are TGTGCCAGCAGCTTAGGGACTAGCGGGACCTACAATGAGCAGTTCTTC.

The DNA of the CDR3 is TGTGCCAGCAGTGGAAGGGCCGGCACAGATACGCAGTATTTT. Translating gives CASSGRAGTDTQYF. J is TRBJ2-3 and V is TRBV2, with D uncertain. The CDR3 is 14 residues long. The ends were cut back, 4 bases at V and 1 base at J, with 9 bases in the middle. Germline V lookup: CDR1 SNHLY, CDR2 FYNNEI.

This clone has just a few counts. The chain is built from TRBV5-1 and TRBJ2-3; 8 positions match TRBD2. This CDR3 has 16 amino acids. V lost 4 bases and J lost 0; bases outside the gene matches: 7. Germline V lookup: CDR1 SGHRS, CDR2 YFSETQ. This CDR3 is CASSPAGVPSTDTQYF. The CDR3 coding sequence is TGCGCCAGCAGCCCAGCGGGAGTACCAAGCACAGATACGCAGTATTTT. Based on the CDR3 plus reference TRBV5-1 and TRBJ2-3, the full variable domain is KAGVTQTPRYLIKTRGQQVTLSCSPISGHRSVSWYQQTPGQGLQFLFEYFSETQRNKGNFPGRFSGRQFSNSRSEMNVSTLELGDSALYLCASSPAGVPSTDTQYFGPGTRLTVL.

V usage is TRBV5-1 and J usage is TRBJ2-1; TRBD1 agrees at 10 bases. Trimming removed 4 bases from V and 5 bases from J; junction bases left unmatched: 9. CDR3 length equals 16 residues. Looked up from germline, CDR1 is SGHRS and CDR2 is YFSETQ. CDR3 nucleotide sequence: TGCGCCAGCAGCACTGGGACAGGGGCCCCAGACAATGAGCAGTTCTTC. Residues: CASSTGTGAPDNEQFF.

At least ten counts were recorded for this clone. This chain joins TRBV5-6 and TRBJ2-5; D perhaps matches TRBD1 (5 bases). The V and J ends lost 4 bases and 0 bases respectively, with 7 bases between them. The CDR3 length is 13 residues. The germline V gene has CDR1 SGHDT and CDR2 YYEEEE. The CDR3 nucleotides read TGTGCCAGCAGCAAGGACAACCAAGAGACCCAGTACTTC. It codes for CASSKDNQETQYF.

The rearrangement links TRBV18 to TRBJ2-3, with TRBD2 as a possible D gene (6 bases). V was clipped by 5 bases and J by 4 bases, with 16 bases between them. This CDR3 has 15 residues. Germline CDR1 is KGHSH and CDR2 is LQKENI. The CDR3, as DNA: TGTGCCAGCTCAGGTCGGGACTTCCTCTCAGATACGCAGTATTTT. Encoded protein: CASSGRDFLSDTQYF.

Ten or more counts support this clone. This sequence joins TRBV7-9 and TRBJ2-1; D unresolved. Trimming shortened V by 1 base and J by 8 bases, and 12 bases separated the two germline ends. The germline gives CDR1 SEHNR, CDR2 FQNEAQ (reference sequence). The CDR3 covers 14 residues. The CDR3 DNA reads TGTGCCAGCAGCTTAGTCTCGGGCGAGGATGAGCAGTTCTTC. Amino acids: CASSLVSGEDEQFF. Full variable domain (missing parts from reference TRBV7-9 and TRBJ2-1): DTGVSQNPRHKITKRGQNVTFRCDPISEHNRLYWYRQTLGQGPEFLTYFQNEAQLEKSRLLSDRFSAERPKGSFSTLEIQRTEQGDSAMYLCASSLVSGEDEQFFGPGTRLTVL.

This clone occurred many times. V gene TRBV11-2 combines with J gene TRBJ2-7; 11 bases match TRBD2. CDR3 size: 16 residues. The germline gives CDR1 SGHAT, CDR2 FQNNGV. V shed 4 bases and J 2 bases; nucleotides not matched to a gene: 7. The CDR3 nucleotides are TGTGCCAGCAGCTCCATACGGGGACTAGCGGCCTACGAGCAGTACTTC. Translation: CASSSIRGLAAYEQYF.

The CDR3 loop reads CASSQHRDRGGYTF. CDR3 coding DNA: TGTGCCAGCAGCCAACACAGGGACAGAGGCGGCTACACCTTC. The genes are TRBV7-2 and TRBJ1-2, with TRBD1 identical over 7 bases. V lost 5 bases and J lost 8; bases outside the gene matches: 11. The CDR3 runs to 14 residues. Germline assignment: CDR1 SGHTA and CDR2 FQGNSA.

The V and J genes are TRBV30 and TRBJ1-5; D is undetermined. Germline CDR1 GTSNPN, CDR2 SVGIG (reference sequence). This CDR3 spans 13 amino acids. The V gene lost 7 bases and the J gene lost 2 bases, with 12 bases spanning the gap. This CDR3 is CAYQGSGNQPQHF. The DNA of the CDR3 is TGTGCCTATCAAGGGTCGGGCAATCAGCCCCAGCATTTT.

This clone was picked up many times. J is TRBJ1-1 and V is TRBV7-9; no definite D call. CDR3 length: 13 amino acids. V lost 5 bases and J lost 4, with 11 bases in between. In germline, CDR1 is SEHNR, CDR2 FQNEAQ (reference sequence). As DNA, the CDR3 is TGTGCCAGCAGCCTTCCGGGTGGCACTGAAGCTTTCTTT. This codes for CASSLPGGTEAFF.